This is a list of T cell receptor beta chains from one sample in a study of blood T cell repertoires in COVID-19. Some clones are missing from TCRdb's copy, which holds only in-frame ones; the method was immunoSEQ multiplex PCR. The sample holds almost 400,000 clones, roughly nine tenths seen once. Sequenced material: PBMCs or T cells enriched from blood (not recorded which). These receptor sequences come from a woman aged 30 to 39 who had recovered from COVID-19. CDR3s include the opening cysteine and the closing phenylalanine or tryptophan. A D gene is named only where the DNA matches it firmly. Part of the rows lack a size; the others show once, few, many or a class for expanded clones.

J gene	D gene	V gene	clone size	CDR3 protein	CDR3 DNA
TRBJ1-6	TRBD1	TRBV5-1	NA	CASSLNPTGGNSPLHF	TGCGCCAGCAGCTTAAACCCGACAGGGGGGAATTCCCCCCTCCACTTT
TRBJ2-7	NA	TRBV27	NA	CASSWGPVNEQYF	TGTGCCAGCAGTTGGGGCCCGGTTAACGAGCAGTACTTC
TRBJ2-7	NA	TRBV28	NA	CASSVSRVSYEQYF	TGTGCCAGCAGCGTCAGCCGGGTCTCCTACGAGCAGTACTTC
TRBJ2-7	TRBD1	TRBV11-2	NA	CASSLAPGTVREQYF	TGTGCCAGCAGCCTCGCCCCCGGGACAGTACGCGAGCAGTACTTC
TRBJ2-5	TRBD1	TRBV28	NA	CASSIGLFGTGRETQYF	TGTGCCAGCAGTATTGGACTCTTCGGGACAGGTCGGGAGACCCAGTACTTC
TRBJ2-1	TRBD2	TRBV29-1	NA	CSVSADSGRGNEQFF	TGCAGCGTTTCCGCCGACAGCGGGAGAGGCAATGAGCAGTTCTTC
TRBJ2-7	TRBD2	TRBV27	NA	CASSFIAGAYEQYF	TGTGCCAGCAGTTTTATAGCGGGAGCGTACGAGCAGTACTTC
TRBJ1-2	TRBD1	TRBV24-1	NA	CATSDLNRGYGYTF	TGTGCCACCAGTGATCTAAACAGGGGCTATGGCTACACCTTC
TRBJ1-2	TRBD1	TRBV29-1	NA	CSTKGQGLDYTF	TGCAGCACGAAAGGACAGGGTCTCGACTACACCTTC
TRBJ1-2	NA	TRBV25-1	many	CASSERTGQRGYTF	TGTGCCAGCAGTGAGAGAACCGGACAGCGAGGCTACACCTTC
TRBJ1-4	TRBD1	TRBV2	NA	CASHGQGGEKLFF	TGTGCCAGCCATGGGCAGGGGGGAGAAAAACTGTTTTTT
TRBJ2-1	TRBD2	TRBV27	NA	CASSLLRLAGTNNEQFF	TGTGCCAGCAGTTTATTACGACTAGCGGGGACGAACAATGAGCAGTTCTTC
TRBJ1-4	TRBD1	TRBV13	once	CASSPTRGQGAGKLFF	TGTGCCAGCAGCCCGACTAGGGGACAGGGGGCTGGAAAACTGTTTTTT
TRBJ1-2	NA	TRBV4-1	NA	CASSPDNRENYGYTF	TGCGCCAGCAGCCCTGACAATCGGGAAAACTATGGCTACACCTTC
TRBJ1-4	TRBD1	TRBV4-1	NA	CASSHFRTGVSSFNEKLFF	TGCGCCAGCAGCCATTTTCGGACAGGGGTTTCAAGTTTTAATGAAAAACTGTTTTTT
TRBJ2-6	NA	TRBV4-1	NA	CASSQVRSGANVLTF	TGCGCCAGCAGCCAAGTCCGCTCTGGGGCCAACGTCCTGACTTTC
TRBJ2-1	TRBD2	TRBV19	NA	CASKPGLAGYNEQFF	TGTGCCAGTAAGCCGGGACTAGCGGGTTACAATGAGCAGTTCTTC
TRBJ1-1	NA	TRBV9	NA	CASSGPSGDPEAFF	TGTGCCAGCAGCGGCCCTTCGGGGGATCCTGAAGCTTTCTTT
TRBJ2-7	TRBD1	TRBV6-5	NA	CASTHRTGQIYEQYF	TGTGCCAGCACCCACCGAACGGGACAGATCTACGAGCAGTACTTC
TRBJ2-7	NA	TRBV27	once	CASSLEGGWRDSDEQYF	TGTGCCAGCAGTTTAGAAGGAGGGTGGAGGGATTCGGACGAGCAGTACTTC
TRBJ1-5	NA	TRBV19	NA	CASSTLQALNQPQHF	TGTGCCAGTAGTACTCTACAGGCGCTAAATCAGCCCCAGCATTTT
TRBJ2-7	NA	TRBV11-1	NA	CASSPGLSIVYEQYF	TGTGCCAGCAGCCCGGGTCTCTCAATCGTTTACGAGCAGTACTTC
TRBJ2-3	NA	TRBV11-2	NA	CASTVGGSADTQYF	TGTGCCAGCACTGTCGGAGGTTCCGCAGATACGCAGTATTTT
TRBJ1-1	NA	TRBV7-2	NA	CASSDTGPGVEAFF	TGTGCCAGCAGCGATACAGGGCCAGGAGTTGAAGCTTTCTTT
TRBJ1-2	TRBD1	TRBV7-2	NA	CASSGWAGGNGYTF	TGTGCCAGCAGCGGATGGGCAGGGGGCAATGGCTACACCTTC
TRBJ1-2	NA	TRBV27	NA	CASSLSRTVYGYTF	TGTGCCAGCAGTTTATCGAGGACAGTCTATGGCTACACCTTC
TRBJ2-7	NA	TRBV4-1	NA	CASSRVGPEGTYEQYF	TGCGCCAGCAGCCGCGTTGGGCCGGAAGGAACCTACGAGCAGTACTTC
TRBJ1-5	NA	TRBV29-1	NA	CSVTRSIPNRRPQHF	TGCAGCGTCACAAGATCGATTCCAAACCGTCGGCCCCAGCATTTT
TRBJ1-2	NA	TRBV5-6	few	CASRLSGADYGYTF	TGTGCCAGCAGGTTGAGTGGGGCAGACTATGGCTACACCTTC
TRBJ1-2	TRBD1	TRBV30	NA	CAWSAGGQNYGYTF	TGTGCCTGGAGTGCAGGGGGACAGAACTATGGCTACACCTTC
TRBJ1-1	NA	TRBV7-9	NA	CASSLVRPMNTEAFF	TGTGCCAGCAGCTTGGTGCGGCCCATGAACACTGAAGCTTTCTTT
TRBJ2-1	TRBD2	TRBV25-1	NA	CASSDGWAGGAYNEQFF	TGTGCCAGCAGTGACGGTTGGGCGGGAGGGGCCTACAATGAGCAGTTCTTC
TRBJ1-1	NA	TRBV19	NA	CASRAFMNTEAFF	TGTGCCAGTAGAGCCTTTATGAACACTGAAGCTTTCTTT